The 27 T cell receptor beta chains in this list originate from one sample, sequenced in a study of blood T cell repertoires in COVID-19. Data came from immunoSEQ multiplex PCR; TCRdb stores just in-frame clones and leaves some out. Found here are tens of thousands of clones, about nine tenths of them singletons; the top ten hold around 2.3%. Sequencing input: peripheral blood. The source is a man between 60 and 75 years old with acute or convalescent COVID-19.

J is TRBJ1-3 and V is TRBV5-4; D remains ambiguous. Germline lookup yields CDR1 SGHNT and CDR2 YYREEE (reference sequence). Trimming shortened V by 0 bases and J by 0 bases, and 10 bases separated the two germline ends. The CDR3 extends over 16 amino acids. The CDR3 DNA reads TGTGCCAGCAGCTTGGCCGGTGTGAGCTCTGGAAACACCATATATTTT. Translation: CASSLAGVSSGNTIYF.

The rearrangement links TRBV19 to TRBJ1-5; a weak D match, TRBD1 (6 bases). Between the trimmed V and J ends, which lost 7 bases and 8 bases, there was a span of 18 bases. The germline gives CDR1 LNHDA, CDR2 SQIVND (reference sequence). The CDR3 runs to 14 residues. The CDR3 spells CASTMVTGQEPQHF. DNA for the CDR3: TGTGCCAGTACCATGGTAACAGGGCAGGAGCCCCAGCATTTT.

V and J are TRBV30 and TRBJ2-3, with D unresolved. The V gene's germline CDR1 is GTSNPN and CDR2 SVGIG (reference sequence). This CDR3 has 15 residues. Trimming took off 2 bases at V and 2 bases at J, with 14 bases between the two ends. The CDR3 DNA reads TGTGCCTGGAGTCCTCCGGCGACTTACACAGATACGCAGTATTTT. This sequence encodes CAWSPPATYTDTQYF.

DNA of the CDR3: TGTGCCAGCAGCTTGGTTCTAGCGGGAGGTGGCAATGAGCAGTTCTTC. Amino acids: CASSLVLAGGGNEQFF. This chain links TRBV5-6 with TRBJ2-1; 11 positions match TRBD2. Unmatched junction bases numbered 5, after V lost 0 bases and J lost 6 bases. From germline, CDR1 is SGHDT and CDR2 YYEEEE. The CDR3 consists of 16 residues.

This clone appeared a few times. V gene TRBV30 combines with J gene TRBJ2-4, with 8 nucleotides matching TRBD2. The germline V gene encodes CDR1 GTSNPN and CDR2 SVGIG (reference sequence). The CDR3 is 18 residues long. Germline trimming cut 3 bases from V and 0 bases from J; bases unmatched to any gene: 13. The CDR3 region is CAWRGSGRDPIAKNIQYF. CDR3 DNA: TGTGCCTGGAGGGGAAGCGGGAGAGACCCAATAGCCAAAAACATTCAGTACTTC. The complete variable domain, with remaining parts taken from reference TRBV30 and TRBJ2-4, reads SQTIHQWPATLVQPVGSPLSLECTVEGTSNPNLYWYRQAAGRGLQLLFYSVGIGQISSEVPQNLSASRPQDRQFILSSKKLLLSDSGFYLCAWRGSGRDPIAKNIQYFGAGTRLSVL.

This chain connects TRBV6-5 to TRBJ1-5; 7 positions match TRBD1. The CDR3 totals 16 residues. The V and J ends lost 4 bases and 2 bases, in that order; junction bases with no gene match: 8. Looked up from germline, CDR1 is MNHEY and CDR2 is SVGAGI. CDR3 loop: CASSSEQGFGNQPQHF. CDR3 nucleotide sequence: TGTGCCAGCAGTTCAGAACAGGGGTTCGGCAATCAGCCCCAGCATTTT.

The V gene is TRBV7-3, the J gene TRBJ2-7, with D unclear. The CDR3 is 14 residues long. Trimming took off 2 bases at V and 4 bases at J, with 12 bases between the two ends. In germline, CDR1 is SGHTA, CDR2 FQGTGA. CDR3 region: CASSLAPDSYEQYF. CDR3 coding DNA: TGTGCCAGCAGCTTAGCCCCAGATTCTTACGAGCAGTACTTC.

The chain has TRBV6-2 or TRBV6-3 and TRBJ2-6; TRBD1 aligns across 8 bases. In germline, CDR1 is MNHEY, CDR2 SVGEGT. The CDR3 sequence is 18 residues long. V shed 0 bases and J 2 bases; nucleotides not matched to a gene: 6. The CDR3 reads CASSYSRTGIPGANVLTF. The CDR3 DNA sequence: TGTGCCAGCAGTTACTCACGGACAGGGATCCCTGGGGCCAACGTCCTGACTTTC.

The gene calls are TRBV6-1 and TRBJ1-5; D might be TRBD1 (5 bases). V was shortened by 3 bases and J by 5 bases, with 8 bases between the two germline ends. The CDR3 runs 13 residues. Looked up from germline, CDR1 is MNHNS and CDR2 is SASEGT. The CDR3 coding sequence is TGTGCCAGCAGTGACCAGACAGATCAGCCCCAGCATTTT. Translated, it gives CASSDQTDQPQHF.

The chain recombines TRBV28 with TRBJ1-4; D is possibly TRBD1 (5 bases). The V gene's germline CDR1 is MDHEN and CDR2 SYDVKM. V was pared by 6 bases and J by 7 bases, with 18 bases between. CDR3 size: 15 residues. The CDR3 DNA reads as TGTGCCAGCAGAGAAGCTGACAGCGCAACTGAAAAACTGTTTTTT. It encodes CASREADSATEKLFF.

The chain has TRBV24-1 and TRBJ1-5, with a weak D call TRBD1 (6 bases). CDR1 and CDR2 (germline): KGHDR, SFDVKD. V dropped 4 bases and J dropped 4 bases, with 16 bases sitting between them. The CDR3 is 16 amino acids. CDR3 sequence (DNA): TGTGCCACCAGTGACCCGGGACAACCAGATAATCAGCCCCAGCATTTT. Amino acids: CATSDPGQPDNQPQHF.

Written as DNA, the CDR3 is TGTGCCAGCAGTTACGACATAAGGGGTGAAAAACTGTTTTTT. It specifies CASSYDIRGEKLFF. The chain has TRBV6-6 and TRBJ1-4; a weak D match, TRBD1 (5 bases). Trimming left V 2 bases short and J 7 bases short, with 11 bases between. Germline V gives CDR1 MNHNY, CDR2 SVGAGI (reference sequence). CDR3 size: 14 residues.

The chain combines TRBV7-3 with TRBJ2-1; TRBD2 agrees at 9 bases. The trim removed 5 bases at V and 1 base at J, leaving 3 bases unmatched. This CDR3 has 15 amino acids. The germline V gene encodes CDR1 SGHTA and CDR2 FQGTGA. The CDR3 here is CASSPLAGSYNEQFF. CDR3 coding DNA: TGTGCCAGCAGCCCCCTAGCGGGGTCCTACAATGAGCAGTTCTTC.

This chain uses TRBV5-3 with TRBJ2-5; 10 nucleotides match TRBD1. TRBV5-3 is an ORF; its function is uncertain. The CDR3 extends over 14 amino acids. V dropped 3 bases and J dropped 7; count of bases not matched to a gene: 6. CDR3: CARSSWTGGGTQYF. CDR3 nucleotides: TGTGCCAGAAGCTCCTGGACAGGGGGGGGGACCCAGTACTTC.

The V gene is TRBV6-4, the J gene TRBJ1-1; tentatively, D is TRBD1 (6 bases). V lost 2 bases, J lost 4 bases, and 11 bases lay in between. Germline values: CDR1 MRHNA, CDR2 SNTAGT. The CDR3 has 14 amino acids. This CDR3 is CASSDTGSPTEAFF. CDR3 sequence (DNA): TGTGCCAGCAGTGACACAGGGAGCCCCACTGAAGCTTTCTTT.

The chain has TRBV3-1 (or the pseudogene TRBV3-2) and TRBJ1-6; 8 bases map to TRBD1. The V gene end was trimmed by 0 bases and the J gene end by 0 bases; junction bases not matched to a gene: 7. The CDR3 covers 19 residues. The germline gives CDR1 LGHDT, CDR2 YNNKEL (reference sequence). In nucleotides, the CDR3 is TGTGCCAGCAGCCAAGACGGGGACAGGCGTAACTCCTATAATTCACCCCTCCACTTT. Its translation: CASSQDGDRRNSYNSPLHF.

The CDR3, as DNA: TGTGCCAGCAGCCCATCGGTATCTAATGAAAAACTGTTTTTT. As protein: CASSPSVSNEKLFF. V usage is TRBV11-1 and J usage is TRBJ1-4; D is ambiguous. This CDR3 comprises 14 residues. CDR1 is SGHAT and CDR2 is FQDESV in the germline V gene (reference sequence). Trimming took off 5 bases at V and 3 bases at J, with 10 bases between the two ends. Using reference TRBV11-1 and TRBJ1-4 for the parts outside the CDR3, the full variable domain is EAEVAQSPRYKITEKSQAVAFWCDPISGHATLYWYRQILGQGPELLVQFQDESVVDDSQLPKDRFSAERLKGVDSTLKIQPAELGDSAMYLCASSPSVSNEKLFFGSGTQLSVL.

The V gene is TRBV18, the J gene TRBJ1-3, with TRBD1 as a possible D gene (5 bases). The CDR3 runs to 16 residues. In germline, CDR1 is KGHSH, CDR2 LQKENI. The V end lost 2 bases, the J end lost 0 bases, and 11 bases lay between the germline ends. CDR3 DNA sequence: TGTGCCAGCTCACCAGGAGACAGATACTCTGGAAACACCATATATTTT. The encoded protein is CASSPGDRYSGNTIYF.

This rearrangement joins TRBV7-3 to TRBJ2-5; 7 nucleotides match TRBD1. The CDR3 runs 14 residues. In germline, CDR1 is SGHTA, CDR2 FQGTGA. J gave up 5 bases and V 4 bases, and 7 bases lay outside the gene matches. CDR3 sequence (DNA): TGTGCCAGCAGCTCGACAGGGTCGGGGGAGACCCAGTACTTC. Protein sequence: CASSSTGSGETQYF.

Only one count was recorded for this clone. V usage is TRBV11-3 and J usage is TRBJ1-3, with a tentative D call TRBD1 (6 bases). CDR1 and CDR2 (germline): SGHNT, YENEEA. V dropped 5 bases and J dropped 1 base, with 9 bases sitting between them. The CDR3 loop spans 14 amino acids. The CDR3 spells CASSLGQSGNTIYF. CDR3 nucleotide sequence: TGTGCCAGCAGCCTGGGACAATCTGGAAACACCATATATTTT.

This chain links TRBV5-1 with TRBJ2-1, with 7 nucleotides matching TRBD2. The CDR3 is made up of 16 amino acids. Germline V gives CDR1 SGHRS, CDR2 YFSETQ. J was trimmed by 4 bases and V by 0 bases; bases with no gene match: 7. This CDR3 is CASSLETGTTYNEQFF. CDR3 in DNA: TGCGCCAGCAGCTTGGAAACCGGGACTACATACAATGAGCAGTTCTTC.

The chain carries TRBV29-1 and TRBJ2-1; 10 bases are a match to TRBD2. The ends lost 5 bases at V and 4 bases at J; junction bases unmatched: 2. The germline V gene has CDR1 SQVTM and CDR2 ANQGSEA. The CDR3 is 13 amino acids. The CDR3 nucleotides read TGCAGCGTTCGAGCGGGAGGGTACAATGAGCAGTTCTTC. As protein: CSVRAGGYNEQFF.

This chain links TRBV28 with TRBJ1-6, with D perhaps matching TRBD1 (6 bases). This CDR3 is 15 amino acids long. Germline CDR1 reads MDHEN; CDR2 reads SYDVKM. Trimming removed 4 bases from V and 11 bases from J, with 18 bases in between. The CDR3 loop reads CASSSGTFADTPLHF. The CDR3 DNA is TGTGCCAGCAGTTCCGGGACATTTGCCGACACACCCCTCCACTTT.

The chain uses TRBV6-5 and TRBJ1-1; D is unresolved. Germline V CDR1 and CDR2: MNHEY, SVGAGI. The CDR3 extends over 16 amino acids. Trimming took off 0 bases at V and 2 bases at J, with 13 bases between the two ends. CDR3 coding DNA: TGTGCCAGCAGTTACTCGAGGGTCCGGCGAAACACTGAAGCTTTCTTT. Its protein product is CASSYSRVRRNTEAFF.

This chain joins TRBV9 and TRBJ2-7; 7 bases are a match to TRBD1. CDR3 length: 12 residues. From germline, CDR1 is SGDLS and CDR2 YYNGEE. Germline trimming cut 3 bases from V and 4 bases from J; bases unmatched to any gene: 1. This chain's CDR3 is CASSEQGYEQYF. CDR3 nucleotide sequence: TGTGCCAGCAGCGAACAGGGGTACGAGCAGTACTTC.

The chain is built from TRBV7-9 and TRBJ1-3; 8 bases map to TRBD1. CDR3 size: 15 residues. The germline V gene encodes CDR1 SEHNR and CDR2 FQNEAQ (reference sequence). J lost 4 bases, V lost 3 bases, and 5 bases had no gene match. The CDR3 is CASSFQGQAGNTIYF. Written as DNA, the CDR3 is TGTGCCAGCAGCTTCCAGGGACAGGCCGGAAACACCATATATTTT.

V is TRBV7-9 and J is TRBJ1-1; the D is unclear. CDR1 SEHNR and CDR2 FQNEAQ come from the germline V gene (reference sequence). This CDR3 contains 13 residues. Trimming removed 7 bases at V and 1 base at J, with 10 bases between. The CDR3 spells CASTEGQNTEAFF. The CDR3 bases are TGTGCCAGCACCGAGGGCCAGAACACTGAAGCTTTCTTT.